This TCR beta chain was observed in a study of blood T cell repertoires in COVID-19. Study at large: Spain, Italy and the United States supplied samples that represented acute and convalescent COVID-19. Sources were T cells, B-cell-depleted T cells, or PBMCs; the material itself was cDNA or gDNA.

This clone was recorded only once. In the study's own analysis: Scientists estimated how many nucleated cells there were by amplifying reference gene primers. The repertoire was sequenced with immunoSEQ multiplex PCR; TCRdb's copy has only in-frame clones and lacks some. V, J and clone size are those of that table, while D and trimming were read from the DNA. The profile shows some 75,000 clones, roughly 91% of them singletons. Germline V gives CDR1 MNHEY, CDR2 SMNVEV (reference sequence). V was shortened by 7 bases and J by 10 bases, with 13 bases between the two germline ends. The CDR3 covers 11 residues.

The sequenced sample consisted of peripheral blood. V gene TRBV27 combines with J gene TRBJ1-1; D remains unclear. The receptor comes from a man aged 55 to 69 with acute or convalescent COVID-19. The CDR3 loop is CASTEEGRAFF. The CDR3 coding sequence is TGTGCCAGCACCGAGGAGGGAAGAGCTTTCTTT.